This T cell receptor (beta chain) was identified in a study of blood T cell repertoires in COVID-19. Across the study: The analysed material was cDNA or gDNA that came from T cells, B-cell-depleted T cells, or PBMCs.

This CDR3 has 20 amino acids. Cohort placement rested on clinical history that participants reported themselves. Per the original data handling: From reference gene primer amplification, estimates of nucleated cell counts were derived. The data were produced by immunoSEQ multiplex PCR, yet TCRdb's version contains in-frame clones alone and is incomplete. Clone size and V and J calls were adopted from that table, with D and trimming inferred from the DNA. The table includes 150,000 to 200,000 clones, 75% to 85% detected once. Sequencing was done on a sample of PBMCs or T cells enriched from blood (not recorded which). The clonotype comes from a woman between 50 and 59 years old with acute COVID-19. The rearrangement joins TRBV12-1 to TRBJ1-5. TRBV12-1 is a documented pseudogene. CDR3 sequence (DNA): TGTGCCAGCAGCTTTAATCCCCTCGGGGCAGGACTAAGGGGCAATCAGCCCCAGCATTTT. This encodes CASSFNPLGAGLRGNQPQHF.